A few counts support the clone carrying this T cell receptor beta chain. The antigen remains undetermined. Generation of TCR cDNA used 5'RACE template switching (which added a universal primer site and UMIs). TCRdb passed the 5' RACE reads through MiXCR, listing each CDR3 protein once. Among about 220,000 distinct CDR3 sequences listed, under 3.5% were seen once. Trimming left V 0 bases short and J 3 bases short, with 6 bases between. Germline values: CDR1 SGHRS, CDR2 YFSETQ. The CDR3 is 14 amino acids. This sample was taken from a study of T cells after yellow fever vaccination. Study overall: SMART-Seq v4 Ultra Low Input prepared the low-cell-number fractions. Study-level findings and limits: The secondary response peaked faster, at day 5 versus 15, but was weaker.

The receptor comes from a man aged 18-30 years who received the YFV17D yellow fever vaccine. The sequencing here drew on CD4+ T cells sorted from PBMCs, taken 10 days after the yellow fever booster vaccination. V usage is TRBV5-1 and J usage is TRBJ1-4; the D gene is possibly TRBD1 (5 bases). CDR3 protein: CASSLDRPNEKLFF. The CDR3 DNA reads TGCGCCAGCAGCTTGGACAGGCCTAATGAAAAACTGTTTTTT.